The sequence of this TCR beta chain was determined in a study of T-cell reconstitution after alpha-beta-depleted transplantation in children. Whole-study results and caveats: T-cell numbers and diversity one year post-transplant derived largely from freshly generated T cells. Surviving recipient T cells and thymic progenitors accounted for the high day-60 TCRbeta diversity observed in some patients.

Germline CDR1 reads GTSNPN; CDR2 reads SVGIG (reference sequence). V was trimmed by 1 base and J by 0 bases, leaving 13 bases between them. This CDR3 region has 16 residues. Turning to this clonotype: What it binds is unknown.

Construction of the TCRbeta library involved unique molecular identifiers. MiXCR was run by TCRdb on the PCR reads, yielding one entry per CDR3 protein. The sample carries a few hundred thousand distinct CDR3 sequences, roughly 7.1% recorded once. The sample consisted of PBMCs, taken before TCRalphabeta/CD19-depleted stem cell transplant. The receptor comes from a boy aged 2-15 years with acute lymphoblastic leukemia, due to receive a stem cell transplant. V gene TRBV30 combines with J gene TRBJ2-1, with D possibly being TRBD1 (5 bases). CDR3 loop: CAWSDLGRVSYNEQFF. The CDR3, as DNA: TGTGCCTGGAGTGATCTAGGCAGGGTCTCCTACAATGAGCAGTTCTTC.